The text below deals with one TCR beta chain. This record belongs to a study of PD-1 blockade in classical Hodgkin lymphoma. The repertoire was sequenced with immunoSEQ multiplex PCR; TCRdb's copy has only in-frame clones and lacks some. The data hold roughly 100,000 clones, with more than 85% observed a single time. V was trimmed by 2 bases and J by 6 bases, leaving 10 bases between them. This CDR3 has 14 residues. CDR1 is SGHTA, CDR2 FQGTGA, per germline. Time point of the sample: cycle 4 day 1 (C4D1), after less than 7 weeks of nivolumab. Brentuximab vedotin exposure varied, and every patient relapsed after autologous stem cell transplantation.

The sample was peripheral blood mononuclear cells (PBMCs), taken before the fourth cycle of nivolumab. The receptor comes from a human donor with classical Hodgkin lymphoma. V usage is TRBV7-3 and J usage is TRBJ2-2; D is possibly TRBD1 or TRBD2 (5 bases each). The CDR3 loop reads CASSLWGTAGELFF. CDR3 sequence (DNA): TGTGCCAGCAGCTTATGGGGGACGGCCGGGGAGCTGTTTTTT.